These 10 T cell receptor beta chains share one sample of origin, sequenced in a study of cytomegalovirus exposure and HLA in healthy donors. Use of 60 Vbeta and 13 Jbeta primers characterized the PCR. Sequencing used immunoSEQ multiplex PCR; TCRdb keeps in-frame clones, though not all of them. The sample consists of 100,000 to 150,000 clones, 70% to 90% of them appearing once. The sequenced material came from PBMCs. These receptors were collected from a man in his late teens or twenties in good health and CMV-seropositive.

The count of this clone is one. The chain employs TRBV2 and TRBJ1-1, with D maybe TRBD1 (5 bases). Germline assignment: CDR1 SNHLY and CDR2 FYNNEI. The germline V and J ends were trimmed by 9 bases and 3 bases, with 17 bases remaining between them. The length of the CDR3 is 14 residues. This chain's CDR3 is CASTSDRQYTEAFF. The DNA of the CDR3 is TGTGCCAGTACCTCTGACAGACAGTACACTGAAGCTTTCTTT.

V gene TRBV7-2 combines with J gene TRBJ2-7, with D unclear. Deletions cut 3 bases from V and 6 bases from J, with 12 bases between. Germline CDR1 and CDR2: SGHTA and FQGNSA. CDR3 length: 13 residues. The DNA of the CDR3 is TGTGCCAGCAGCTTCACTCTTTTGTCCGAGCAGTACTTC. Amino acid sequence: CASSFTLLSEQYF.

The chain has TRBV11-2 and TRBJ2-7; 9 bases are a match to TRBD1. Germline V lookup: CDR1 SGHAT, CDR2 FQNNGV. The CDR3 has 14 residues. J gave up 4 bases and V 5 bases, and 6 bases lay outside the gene matches. This CDR3 reads CASSPGTGRYEQYF. DNA of the CDR3: TGTGCCAGCAGCCCCGGGACAGGGAGGTACGAGCAGTACTTC.

This chain connects TRBV10-3 to TRBJ2-5, with TRBD2 matching 8 bases. The CDR3 contains 14 residues. V dropped 8 bases and J dropped 2; count of bases not matched to a gene: 7. Per the germline V gene, CDR1 is ENHRY and CDR2 is SYGVKD. The chain's CDR3 is CAIGGGGTQETQYF. The CDR3 DNA reads as TGTGCCATCGGTGGCGGGGGGACTCAAGAGACCCAGTACTTC.

The chain uses TRBV11-2 and TRBJ1-1, with TRBD1 identical over 7 bases. The CDR3 loop spans 15 amino acids. From germline, CDR1 is SGHAT and CDR2 FQNNGV. J gave up 0 bases and V 5 bases, and 6 bases lay outside the gene matches. The CDR3 reads CASSRTGVMNTEAFF. In DNA, the CDR3 is TGTGCCAGCAGCCGTACAGGGGTTATGAACACTGAAGCTTTCTTT.

J is TRBJ1-1 and V is TRBV6-4, with 7 bases aligning to TRBD1. The V and J ends lost 3 bases and 0 bases, in that order; junction bases with no gene match: 7. The CDR3 contains 16 residues. Germline CDR1 and CDR2: MRHNA and SNTAGT. CDR3 sequence: CASSEVKGALNTEAFF. In DNA, the CDR3 is TGTGCCAGCAGTGAGGTTAAGGGGGCCTTGAACACTGAAGCTTTCTTT.

The V gene is TRBV15, the J gene TRBJ1-5; 11 bases map to TRBD1. The CDR3 has 15 residues. J lost 5 bases, V lost 3 bases, and 3 bases had no gene match. Germline CDR1 and CDR2: LNHNV and YYDKDF (reference sequence). This CDR3 is CATSRDRGRDQPQHF. CDR3 coding DNA: TGTGCCACCAGCAGGGACAGGGGGCGAGATCAGCCCCAGCATTTT.

The gene calls are TRBV28 and TRBJ2-5; 11 nucleotides line up with TRBD2. Germline V gives CDR1 MDHEN, CDR2 SYDVKM. J was trimmed by 0 bases and V by 5 bases; bases with no gene match: 2. The CDR3 consists of 15 residues. In DNA, the CDR3 is TGTGCCAGCAGTCGACTAGCGGGATACCAAGAGACCCAGTACTTC. Its protein product is CASSRLAGYQETQYF.

This chain joins TRBV9 and TRBJ1-1; D gene ambiguous. With 3 bases removed from V and 3 bases from J, the gap between germline ends came to 12 bases. Germline CDR1 reads SGDLS; CDR2 reads YYNGEE. This CDR3 is built from 14 residues. CDR3 loop: CASSAESGHTEAFF. The DNA for the CDR3 is TGTGCCAGCAGCGCCGAATCGGGTCACACTGAAGCTTTCTTT.

The chain couples TRBV11-1 to TRBJ1-2; D is unresolved. CDR3 length: 13 residues. V was trimmed by 1 base and J by 5 bases, leaving 8 bases between them. Germline loops: CDR1 SGHAT, CDR2 FQDESV (reference sequence). The CDR3 spells CASSLDRAYGYTF. The CDR3 DNA follows: TGTGCCAGCAGCTTAGACAGAGCATATGGCTACACCTTC.